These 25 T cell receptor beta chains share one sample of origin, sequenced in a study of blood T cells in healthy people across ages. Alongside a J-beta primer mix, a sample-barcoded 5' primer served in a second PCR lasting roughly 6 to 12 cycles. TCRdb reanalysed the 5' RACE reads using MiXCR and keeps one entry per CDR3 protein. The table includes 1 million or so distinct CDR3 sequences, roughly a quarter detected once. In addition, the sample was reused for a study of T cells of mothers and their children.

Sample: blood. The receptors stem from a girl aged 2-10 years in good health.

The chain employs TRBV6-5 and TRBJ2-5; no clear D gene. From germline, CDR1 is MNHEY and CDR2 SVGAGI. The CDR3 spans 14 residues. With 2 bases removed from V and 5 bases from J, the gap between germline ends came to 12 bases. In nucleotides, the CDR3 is TGTGCCAGCAGTTACCGACAAAAGATCGAGACCCAGTACTTC. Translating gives CASSYRQKIETQYF.

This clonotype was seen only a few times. The CDR3 DNA sequence: TGTGCCAGCAGTGCGCAGGCGGATAATTCACCCCTCCACTTT. Encoded protein: CASSAQADNSPLHF. The chain recombines TRBV2 with TRBJ1-6; D not certain. This CDR3 contains 14 residues. CDR1 SNHLY and CDR2 FYNNEI come from the germline V gene. V dropped 4 bases and J dropped 5 bases, with 9 bases sitting between them.

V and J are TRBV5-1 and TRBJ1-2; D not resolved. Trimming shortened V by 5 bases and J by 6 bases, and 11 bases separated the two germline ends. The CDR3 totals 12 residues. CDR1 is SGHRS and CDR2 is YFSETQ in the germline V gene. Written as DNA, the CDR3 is TGCGCCAGCAGAATTCGAGACAATGGCTACACCTTC. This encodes CASRIRDNGYTF.

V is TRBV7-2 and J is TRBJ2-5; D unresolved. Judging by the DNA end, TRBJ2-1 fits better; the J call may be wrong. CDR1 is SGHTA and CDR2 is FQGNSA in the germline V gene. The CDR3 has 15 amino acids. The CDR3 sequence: CASSFNIYRRNEQFF. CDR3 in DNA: TGTGCCAGCAGCTTCAATATCTATAGGAGAAATGAGCAGTTCTTC.

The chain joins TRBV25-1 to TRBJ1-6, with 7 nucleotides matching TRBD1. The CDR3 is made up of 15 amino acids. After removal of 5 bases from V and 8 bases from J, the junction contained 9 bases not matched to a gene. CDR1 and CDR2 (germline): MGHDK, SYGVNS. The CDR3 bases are TGTGCCAGCAGTAACCCGGGACAGCTCTATTCACCCCTCCACTTT. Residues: CASSNPGQLYSPLHF.

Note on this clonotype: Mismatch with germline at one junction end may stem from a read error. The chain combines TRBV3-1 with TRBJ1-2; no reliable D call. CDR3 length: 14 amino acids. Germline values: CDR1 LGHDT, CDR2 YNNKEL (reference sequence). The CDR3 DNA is TGCGCCAGCAGCCAAGATCTTACTAACTATGGCTACACCTTC. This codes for CASSQDLTNYGYTF.

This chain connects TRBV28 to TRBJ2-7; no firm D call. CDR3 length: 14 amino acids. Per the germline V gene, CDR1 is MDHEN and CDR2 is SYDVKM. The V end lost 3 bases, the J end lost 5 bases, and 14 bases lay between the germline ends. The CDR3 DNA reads TGTGCCAGCAGTTTTCAAGGGATGGGTGACGAGCAGTACTTC. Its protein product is CASSFQGMGDEQYF.

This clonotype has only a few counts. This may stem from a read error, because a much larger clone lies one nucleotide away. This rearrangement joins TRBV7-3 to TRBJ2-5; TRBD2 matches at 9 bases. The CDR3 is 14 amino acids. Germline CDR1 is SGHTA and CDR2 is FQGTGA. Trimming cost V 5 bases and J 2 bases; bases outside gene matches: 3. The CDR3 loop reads CASSAGLAQETQYF. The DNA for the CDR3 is TGTGCCAGCAGCGCAGGACTAGCGCAAGAGACCCAGTACTTC.

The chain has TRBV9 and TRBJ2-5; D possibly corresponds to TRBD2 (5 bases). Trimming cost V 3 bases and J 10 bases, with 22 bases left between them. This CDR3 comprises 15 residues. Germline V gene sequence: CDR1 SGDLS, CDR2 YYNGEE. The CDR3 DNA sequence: TGTGCCAGCAGCGGAGGTGATAGGCCTGCCGGGGACCAGTACTTC. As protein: CASSGGDRPAGDQYF.

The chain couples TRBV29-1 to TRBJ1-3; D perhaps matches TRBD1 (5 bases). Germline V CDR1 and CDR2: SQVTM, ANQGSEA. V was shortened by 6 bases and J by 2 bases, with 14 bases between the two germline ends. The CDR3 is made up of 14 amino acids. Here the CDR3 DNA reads TGCAGCGTCAAAGGGGCAACGGCTGGAAACACCATATATTTT. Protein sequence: CSVKGATAGNTIYF.

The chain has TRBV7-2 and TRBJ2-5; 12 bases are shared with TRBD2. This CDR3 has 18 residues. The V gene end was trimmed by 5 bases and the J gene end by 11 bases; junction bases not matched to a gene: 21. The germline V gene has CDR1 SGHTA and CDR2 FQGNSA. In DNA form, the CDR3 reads TGTGCCAGCAGCCCGGCGCCGGTGTCTAGCGGGGGGGCGGTAGAGCAGTACTTC. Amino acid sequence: CASSPAPVSSGGAVEQYF.

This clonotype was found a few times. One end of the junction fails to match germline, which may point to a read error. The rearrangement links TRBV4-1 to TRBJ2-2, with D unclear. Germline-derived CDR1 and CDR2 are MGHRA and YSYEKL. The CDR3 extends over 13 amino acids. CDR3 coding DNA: TGCGTCAGCAGCCAAGACTACACCGGGGAGCTGTTTTTT. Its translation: CVSSQDYTGELFF.

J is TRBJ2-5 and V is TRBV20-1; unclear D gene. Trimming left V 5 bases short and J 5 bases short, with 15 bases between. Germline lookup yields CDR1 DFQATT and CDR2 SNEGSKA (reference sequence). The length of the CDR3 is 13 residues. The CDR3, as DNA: TGCAGTGCTGAGGCCGCGGTAATGGAGACCCAGTACTTC. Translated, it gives CSAEAAVMETQYF.

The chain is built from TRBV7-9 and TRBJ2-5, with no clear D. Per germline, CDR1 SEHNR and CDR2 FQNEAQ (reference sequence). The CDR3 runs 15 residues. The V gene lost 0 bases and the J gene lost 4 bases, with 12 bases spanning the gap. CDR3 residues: CASSLATLGPETQYF. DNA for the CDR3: TGTGCCAGCAGCTTAGCGACGCTAGGTCCAGAGACCCAGTACTTC.

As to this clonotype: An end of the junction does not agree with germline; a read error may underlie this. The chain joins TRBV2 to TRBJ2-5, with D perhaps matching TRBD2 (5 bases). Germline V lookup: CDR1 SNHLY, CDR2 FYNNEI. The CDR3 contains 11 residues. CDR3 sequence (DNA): TGTGCCAGCAGGGAAAGGGAGACTTACCGCTTC. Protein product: CASRERETYRF.

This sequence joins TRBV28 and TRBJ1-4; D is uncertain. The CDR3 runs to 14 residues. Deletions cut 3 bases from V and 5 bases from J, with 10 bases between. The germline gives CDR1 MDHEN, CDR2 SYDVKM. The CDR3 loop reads CASSFRLFNEKLFF. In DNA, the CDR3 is TGTGCCAGCAGTTTCAGGCTTTTCAATGAAAAACTGTTTTTT. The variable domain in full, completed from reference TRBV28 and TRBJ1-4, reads DVKVTQSSRYLVKRTGEKVFLECVQDMDHENMFWYRQDPGLGLRLIYFSYDVKMKEKGDIPEGYSVSREKKERFSLILESASTNQTSMYLCASSFRLFNEKLFFGSGTQLSVL.

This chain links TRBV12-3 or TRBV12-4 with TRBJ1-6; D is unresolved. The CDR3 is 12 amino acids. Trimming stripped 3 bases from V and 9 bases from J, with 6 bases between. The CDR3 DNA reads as TGTGCCAGCAGTTTGTCTGGTTCACCCCTCCACTTT. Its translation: CASSLSGSPLHF.

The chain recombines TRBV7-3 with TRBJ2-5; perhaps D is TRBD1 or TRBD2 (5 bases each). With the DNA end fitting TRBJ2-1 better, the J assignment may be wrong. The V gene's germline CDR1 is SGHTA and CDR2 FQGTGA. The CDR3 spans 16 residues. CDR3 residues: CASSHPPGPEHNEQFF. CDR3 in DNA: TGTGCCAGCAGCCATCCGCCGGGACCAGAACACAATGAGCAGTTCTTC.

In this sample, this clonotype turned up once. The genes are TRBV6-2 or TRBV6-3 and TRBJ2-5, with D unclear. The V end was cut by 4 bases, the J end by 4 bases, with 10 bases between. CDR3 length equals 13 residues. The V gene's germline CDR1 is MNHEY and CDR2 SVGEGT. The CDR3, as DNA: TGTGCCAGCAGTTCCCCGCATACAGAGACCCAGTACTTC. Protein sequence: CASSSPHTETQYF.

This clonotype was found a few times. The CDR3 protein is CASSSLPGRGTDTQYF. CDR3 sequence (DNA): TGTGCCAGCAGTTCCTTGCCCGGGAGGGGCACAGATACGCAGTATTTT. This chain connects TRBV27 to TRBJ2-3, with 8 bases that match TRBD2. CDR3 length: 16 residues. Looked up from germline, CDR1 is MNHEY and CDR2 is SMNVEV (reference sequence). V dropped 4 bases and J dropped 1; count of bases not matched to a gene: 7.

In DNA form, the CDR3 reads TGTGCCAGCAGGGGACCGGGACAGGGGTGGTCAGATACGCAGTATTTT. Its translation: CASRGPGQGWSDTQYF. V is TRBV4-2 and J is TRBJ2-3, with 10 bases aligning to TRBD1. The CDR3 runs 16 residues. Trimming took 6 bases from V and 4 from J; bases not matched to a gene: 10. The V gene's germline CDR1 is LGHNA and CDR2 YNFKEQ.

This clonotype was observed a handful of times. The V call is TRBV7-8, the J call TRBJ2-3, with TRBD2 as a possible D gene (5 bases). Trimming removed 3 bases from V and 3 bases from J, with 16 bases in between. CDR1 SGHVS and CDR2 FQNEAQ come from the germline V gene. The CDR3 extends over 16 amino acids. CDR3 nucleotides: TGTGCCAGCAGCTTTCGAAACGGGATCTCGACAGATACGCAGTATTTT. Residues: CASSFRNGISTDTQYF.

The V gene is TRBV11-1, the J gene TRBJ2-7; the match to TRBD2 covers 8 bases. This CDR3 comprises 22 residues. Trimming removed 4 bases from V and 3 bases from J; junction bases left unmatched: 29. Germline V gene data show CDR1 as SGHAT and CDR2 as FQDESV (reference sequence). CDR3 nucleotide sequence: TGTGCCAGCAGCTCAACGGTCACCTCCTTGGAGCTAGGGACTAGAGGTATCTACGAGCAGTACTTC. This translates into CASSSTVTSLELGTRGIYEQYF. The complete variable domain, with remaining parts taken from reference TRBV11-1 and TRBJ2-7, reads EAEVAQSPRYKITEKSQAVAFWCDPISGHATLYWYRQILGQGPELLVQFQDESVVDDSQLPKDRFSAERLKGVDSTLKIQPAELGDSAMYLCASSSTVTSLELGTRGIYEQYFGPGTRLTVT.

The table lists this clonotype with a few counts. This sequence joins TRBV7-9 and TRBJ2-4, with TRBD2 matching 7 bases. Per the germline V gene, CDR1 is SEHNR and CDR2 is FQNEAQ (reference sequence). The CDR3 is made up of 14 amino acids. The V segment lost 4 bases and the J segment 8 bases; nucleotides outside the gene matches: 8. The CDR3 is CASSSLRGDDIQYF. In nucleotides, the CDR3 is TGTGCCAGCAGCTCGCTTCGGGGGGATGACATTCAGTACTTC.

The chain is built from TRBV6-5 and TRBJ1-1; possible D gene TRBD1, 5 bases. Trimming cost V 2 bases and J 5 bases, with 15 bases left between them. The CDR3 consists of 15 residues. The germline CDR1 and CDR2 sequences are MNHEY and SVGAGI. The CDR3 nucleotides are TGTGCCAGCAGTTACGGCTGGGGCCCGGGGACTGAAGCTTTCTTT. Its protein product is CASSYGWGPGTEAFF.